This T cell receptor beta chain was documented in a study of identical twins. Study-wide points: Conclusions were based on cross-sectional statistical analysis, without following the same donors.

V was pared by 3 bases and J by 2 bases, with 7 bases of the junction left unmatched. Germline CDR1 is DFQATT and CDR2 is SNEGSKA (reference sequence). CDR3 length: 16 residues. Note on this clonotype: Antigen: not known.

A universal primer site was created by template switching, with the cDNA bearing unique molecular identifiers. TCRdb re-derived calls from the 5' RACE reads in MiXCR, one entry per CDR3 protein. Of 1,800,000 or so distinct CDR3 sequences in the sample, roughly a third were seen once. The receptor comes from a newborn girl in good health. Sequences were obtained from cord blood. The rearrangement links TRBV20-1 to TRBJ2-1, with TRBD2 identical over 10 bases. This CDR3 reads CSARPLAGLAYNEQFF. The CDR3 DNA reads TGCAGTGCTAGGCCACTAGCGGGACTCGCCTACAATGAGCAGTTCTTC.